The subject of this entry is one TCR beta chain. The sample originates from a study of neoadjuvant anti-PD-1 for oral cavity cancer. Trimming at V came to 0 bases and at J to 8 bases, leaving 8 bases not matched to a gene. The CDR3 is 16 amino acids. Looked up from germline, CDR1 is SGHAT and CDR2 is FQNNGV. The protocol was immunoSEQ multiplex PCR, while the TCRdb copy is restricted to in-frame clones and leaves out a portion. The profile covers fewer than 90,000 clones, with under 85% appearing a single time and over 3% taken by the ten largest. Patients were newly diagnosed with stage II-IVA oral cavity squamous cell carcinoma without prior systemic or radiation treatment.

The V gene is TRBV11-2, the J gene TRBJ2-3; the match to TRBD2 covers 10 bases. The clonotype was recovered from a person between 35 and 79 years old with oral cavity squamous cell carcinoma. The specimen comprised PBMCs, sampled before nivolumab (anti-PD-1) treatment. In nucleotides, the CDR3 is TGTGCCAGCAGCTTAGATGGGGCTAGCGGGAGAGGTACGCAGTATTTT. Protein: CASSLDGASGRGTQYF.